This T cell receptor (beta chain) was found in a study of blood T cells in healthy people across ages. The wider study: Capture via template switching afforded approximately one barcoded beta molecule per two T cells. General study findings and limits: Strong correlation was found linking TCR beta diversity to naive T cell percentage. Naive and antigen-experienced cells could not be conclusively compared, given unsorted PBMCs.

The authors ran a second PCR of roughly 6 to 11 cycles using a sample-barcoded 5' primer and a J-beta primer mix. Every single cDNA molecule received a tag from a template-switch adaptor with 12 random nucleotides. Each CDR3 protein gets one entry after TCRdb re-called the 5' RACE reads with MiXCR. The profile shows some 1.1 million distinct CDR3 sequences, roughly two fifths of them singletons. Concerning this clonotype: Its antigen is undetermined. The junction differs from germline at one of its ends, possibly a read error.

Germline assignment: CDR1 MNHEY and CDR2 SVGAGI. The CDR3 contains 18 residues. The chain has TRBV6-5 and TRBJ2-3, with TRBD2 matching over 9 bases. This clonotype was sampled from a man between 18 and 35 years old in good health. The sequencing input was blood. Here the CDR3 DNA reads TGTGCCTGCAGTTACTCCCAGGTAGCGGGGGCTAGCACAGATACGCAGTATTTT. Encoded protein: CACSYSQVAGASTDTQYF.